This record looks at one TCR beta chain sequence and its context. Repertoires were generated with immunoSEQ multiplex PCR, while TCRdb's copy carries only in-frame clones and drops some. The table lists about 320,000 clones, roughly 89% of them singletons. Trimming cost V 3 bases and J 8 bases, with 14 bases left between them. The CDR3 is 14 residues long. CDR1 and CDR2 (germline): LNHNV, YYDKDF (reference sequence). The source of the sample is a study of blood T cell repertoires in COVID-19. Study context: From the United States, Italy and Spain came samples of acute and convalescent COVID-19.

Assignments of participants to cohorts depended upon their own reported clinical history. Symptom resolution, clearance, or two negative PCRs marked donors in Cohort 3 as recovered. Sequencing was carried out using PBMCs or T cells enriched from blood (not recorded which). The receptor was derived from a woman younger than 35 who had recovered from COVID-19. This chain connects TRBV15 to TRBJ2-1, with a tentative D call TRBD2 (6 bases). CDR3 in DNA: TGTGCCACCAGCAGGAGGATCCCGGGGGATGAGCAGTTCTTC. As protein: CATSRRIPGDEQFF.